The 15 T cell receptor beta chains listed next were all sequenced from one sample in a study of T cell responses to AZD1222 COVID-19 vaccine. Clones were sequenced by immunoSEQ multiplex PCR, and TCRdb holds only the in-frame ones, with some missing. The data contain around 78,000 clones, roughly nine tenths of them singletons. The sequencing used peripheral blood, collected on day 0 of AZD1222 vaccination. The receptors shown here come from an adult in good health.

The chain joins TRBV14 to TRBJ2-1, with D hard to call. Germline V gives CDR1 SGHDN, CDR2 FVKESK. This CDR3 is 14 amino acids long. V shed 4 bases and J shed 8 bases, with 15 bases lying between them. CDR3 bases: TGTGCCAGCAGCCTGACTGATTCCCTACATGAGCAGTTCTTC. It codes for CASSLTDSLHEQFF.

The CDR3 sequence: CASSSSGNTGELFF. CDR3 DNA sequence: TGTGCCAGCAGCAGTAGCGGGAACACCGGGGAGCTGTTTTTT. The J gene is TRBJ2-2, the V gene TRBV7-9, with D maybe TRBD2 (6 bases). Trimming took off 5 bases at V and 1 base at J, with 8 bases between the two ends. Germline CDR1 SEHNR, CDR2 FQNEAQ (reference sequence). The CDR3 totals 14 residues.

This chain links TRBV6-4 with TRBJ2-1; D unclear. Between the trimmed V and J ends, which lost 3 bases and 7 bases, there was a span of 4 bases. CDR3 length: 11 residues. CDR1 is MRHNA and CDR2 is SNTAGT in the germline V gene. CDR3 protein: CASSEGNEQFF. CDR3 DNA: TGTGCCAGCAGTGAAGGGAATGAGCAGTTCTTC.

V and J are TRBV6-5 and TRBJ1-2; perhaps TRBD1 as D (6 bases). CDR1 MNHEY and CDR2 SVGAGI come from the germline V gene. V lost 6 bases and J 4 bases, leaving 15 bases between the germline ends. CDR3 length equals 14 residues. The CDR3 DNA follows: TGTGCCAGCAGCCTACAGGGTGATTCCTATGGCTACACCTTC. This codes for CASSLQGDSYGYTF.

This clone was observed a handful of times. The chain is built from TRBV4-3 and TRBJ2-3, with D unresolved. Germline assignment: CDR1 LGHNA and CDR2 YSLEER. With 0 bases removed from V and 0 bases from J, the gap between germline ends came to 10 bases. The CDR3 runs to 16 residues. CDR3 sequence reads: CASSQDQGYSTDTQYF. The CDR3 region has the DNA TGCGCCAGCAGCCAAGATCAAGGCTATAGCACAGATACGCAGTATTTT.

This clone was observed once. The J gene is TRBJ2-7, the V gene TRBV30; D tentatively fits TRBD1 or TRBD2 (5 bases each). Germline lookup yields CDR1 GTSNPN and CDR2 SVGIG (reference sequence). CDR3 size: 13 residues. The V and J ends lost 1 base and 6 bases respectively, with 13 bases between them. This CDR3 reads CAWSAGTPREQYF. Here the CDR3 DNA reads TGTGCCTGGAGTGCCGGGACCCCGCGCGAGCAGTACTTC.

The chain joins TRBV10-3 to TRBJ1-4; no firm D call. The CDR3 length is 15 residues. V lost 0 bases, J lost 8 bases, and 13 bases lay in between. Germline V gene data show CDR1 as ENHRY and CDR2 as SYGVKD. The CDR3 DNA is TGTGCCATCAGTGAGTCGAATGGTGTCGGGGAAAAACTGTTTTTT. Its protein is CAISESNGVGEKLFF.

CDR3 coding DNA: TGTGCCAGCAGTTTACATCCACAGGGGGAGAATGAAAAACTGTTTTTT. It specifies CASSLHPQGENEKLFF. The rearrangement uses TRBV28 and TRBJ1-4; TRBD1 aligns across 8 bases. Germline V gene data show CDR1 as MDHEN and CDR2 as SYDVKM. With 2 bases clipped from V and 5 bases from J, the junction kept 7 bases outside the gene matches. The CDR3 runs 16 residues.

The rearrangement joins TRBV7-8 to TRBJ1-6, with D possibly matching TRBD1 (5 bases). The CDR3 totals 12 residues. Trimming left V 5 bases short and J 9 bases short, with 8 bases between. Germline V gene sequence: CDR1 SGHVS, CDR2 FQNEAQ. The CDR3 is CASSLRVSPLHF. As DNA, the CDR3 is TGTGCCAGCAGCCTCAGGGTTTCACCCCTCCACTTT.

The genes are TRBV2 and TRBJ1-5, with D possibly matching TRBD1 (6 bases). Trimming shortened V by 7 bases and J by 2 bases, and 12 bases separated the two germline ends. The germline gives CDR1 SNHLY, CDR2 FYNNEI. The CDR3 totals 14 residues. The CDR3 region is CASMRGEGNQPQHF. DNA of the CDR3: TGTGCCAGCATGAGGGGGGAAGGCAATCAGCCCCAGCATTTT.

This clone appeared a few times. V is TRBV7-2 and J is TRBJ1-6; D unclear. This CDR3 region has 16 residues. V was pared by 1 base and J by 0 bases, with 7 bases between. Per the germline V gene, CDR1 is SGHTA and CDR2 is FQGNSA. The CDR3: CASSLEPSSYNSPLHF. The CDR3 DNA reads TGTGCCAGCAGCTTAGAACCGAGCTCCTATAATTCACCCCTCCACTTT.

The chain uses TRBV2 and TRBJ1-5; TRBD1 matches at 10 bases. J lost 8 bases, V lost 7 bases, and 5 bases had no gene match. Germline V gene sequence: CDR1 SNHLY, CDR2 FYNNEI. This CDR3 has 13 residues. This chain's CDR3 is CASKGQGLKPQHF. In DNA form, the CDR3 reads TGTGCCAGCAAGGGACAGGGGTTGAAGCCCCAGCATTTT.

V and J are TRBV10-1 and TRBJ1-4, with 10 bases aligning to TRBD1. CDR3 size: 16 residues. The germline CDR1 and CDR2 sequences are WNHNN and SYGVQD (reference sequence). V shed 4 bases, J shed 8 bases, and the junction held 10 bases outside the gene matches. The CDR3 nucleotides are TGCGCCAGCAGTGGCCTTCCGGGACAGGGGAACGAAAAACTGTTTTTT. Translation gives CASSGLPGQGNEKLFF.

This clone was seen only once. This chain uses TRBV2 with TRBJ2-1, with TRBD2 matching over 10 bases. V trimming: 0 bases; J trimming: 4 bases; junction bases outside the gene matches: 15. CDR1 SNHLY and CDR2 FYNNEI come from the germline V gene. The CDR3 contains 20 residues. DNA for the CDR3: TGTGCCAGCAGTGAAGCCAAGCCTAGCGGGAGTTTCTGGCGTTACAATGAGCAGTTCTTC. This encodes CASSEAKPSGSFWRYNEQFF.

This chain connects TRBV10-3 to TRBJ2-7; perhaps D is TRBD1 or TRBD2 (5 bases each). Trimming left V 3 bases short and J 3 bases short, with 9 bases between. This CDR3 contains 13 residues. Germline V lookup: CDR1 ENHRY, CDR2 SYGVKD. The CDR3 DNA reads TGTGCCATCAGTGACGGGACGAACTACGAGCAGTACTTC. Its protein product is CAISDGTNYEQYF.